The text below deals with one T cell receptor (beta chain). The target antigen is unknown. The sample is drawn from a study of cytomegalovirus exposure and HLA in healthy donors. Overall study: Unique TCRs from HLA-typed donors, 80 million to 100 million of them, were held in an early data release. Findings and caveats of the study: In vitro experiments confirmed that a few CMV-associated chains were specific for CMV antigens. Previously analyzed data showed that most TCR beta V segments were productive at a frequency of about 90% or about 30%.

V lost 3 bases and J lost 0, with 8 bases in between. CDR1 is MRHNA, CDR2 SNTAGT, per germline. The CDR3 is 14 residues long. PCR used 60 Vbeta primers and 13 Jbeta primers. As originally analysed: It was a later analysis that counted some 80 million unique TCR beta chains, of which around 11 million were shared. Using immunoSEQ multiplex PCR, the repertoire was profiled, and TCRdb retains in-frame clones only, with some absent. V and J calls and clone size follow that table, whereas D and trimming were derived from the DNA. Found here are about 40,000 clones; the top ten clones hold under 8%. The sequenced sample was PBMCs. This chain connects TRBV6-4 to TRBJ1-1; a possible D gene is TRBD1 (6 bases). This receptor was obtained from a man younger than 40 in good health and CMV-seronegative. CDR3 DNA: TGTGCCAGCAGTGAAGACAGGTTGAACACTGAAGCTTTCTTT. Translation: CASSEDRLNTEAFF.